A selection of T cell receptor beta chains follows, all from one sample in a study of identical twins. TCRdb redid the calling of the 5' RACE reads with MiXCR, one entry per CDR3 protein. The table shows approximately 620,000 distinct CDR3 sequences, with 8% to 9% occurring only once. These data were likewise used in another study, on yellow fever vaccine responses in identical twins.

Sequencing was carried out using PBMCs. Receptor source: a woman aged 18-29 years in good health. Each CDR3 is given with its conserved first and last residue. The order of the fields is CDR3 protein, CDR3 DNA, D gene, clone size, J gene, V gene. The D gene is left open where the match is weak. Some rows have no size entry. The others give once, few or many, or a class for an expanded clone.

cdr3_aa: CASRTGLAGGRITDTQYF
cdr3_nt: TGTGCCAGCAGGACGGGACTAGCGGGGGGGCGTATCACAGATACGCAGTATTTT
d_call: TRBD2
clone_size: NA
j_call: TRBJ2-3
v_call: TRBV2

cdr3_aa: CAIKQGPYNEQFF
cdr3_nt: TGTGCCATCAAGCAGGGGCCCTACAATGAGCAGTTCTTC
d_call: NA
clone_size: NA
j_call: TRBJ2-1
v_call: TRBV10-3

cdr3_aa: CASSRAKNGGYTF
cdr3_nt: TGTGCCAGCAGTCGTGCTAAGAACGGCGGCTACACCTTC
d_call: NA
clone_size: few
j_call: TRBJ1-2
v_call: TRBV27

cdr3_aa: CASSVGGMSNQPQHF
cdr3_nt: TGTGCCAGCAGCGTAGGGGGTATGAGCAATCAGCCCCAGCATTTT
d_call: NA
clone_size: NA
j_call: TRBJ1-5
v_call: TRBV9

cdr3_aa: CASSFEGNNQPQHF
cdr3_nt: TGTGCCAGCAGTTTTGAGGGAAACAATCAGCCCCAGCATTTT
d_call: NA
clone_size: many
j_call: TRBJ1-5
v_call: TRBV12-3/TRBV12-4

cdr3_aa: CASSPWTATDTQYF
cdr3_nt: TGTGCCAGCAGCCCTTGGACGGCCACAGATACGCAGTATTTT
d_call: NA
clone_size: NA
j_call: TRBJ2-3
v_call: TRBV7-8

cdr3_aa: CALSPGATGRTPYNEQFF
cdr3_nt: TGTGCCCTCAGTCCGGGCGCGACAGGGAGAACTCCCTACAATGAGCAGTTCTTC
d_call: TRBD1
clone_size: once
j_call: TRBJ2-1
v_call: TRBV2

cdr3_aa: CASGLGGNEQFF
cdr3_nt: TGTGCTAGTGGTTTAGGGGGCAATGAGCAGTTCTTC
d_call: NA
clone_size: many
j_call: TRBJ2-1
v_call: TRBV12-5

cdr3_aa: CASSLRDGIYEQYF
cdr3_nt: TGTGCCAGCAGCCTTAGGGACGGAATCTACGAGCAGTACTTC
d_call: NA
clone_size: few
j_call: TRBJ2-7
v_call: TRBV7-9

cdr3_aa: CASSQREGIYEQYF
cdr3_nt: TGTGCCAGCAGTCAAAGAGAGGGAATTTACGAGCAGTACTTC
d_call: NA
clone_size: many
j_call: TRBJ2-7
v_call: TRBV27

cdr3_aa: CASRSDSNHPQHF
cdr3_nt: TGTGCCAGCAGAAGTGATAGCAATCACCCCCAGCATTTT
d_call: NA
clone_size: few
j_call: TRBJ1-5
v_call: TRBV6-1

cdr3_aa: CASSPQESSYEQYF
cdr3_nt: TGTGCCAGCAGTCCCCAGGAGAGCTCCTACGAGCAGTACTTC
d_call: NA
clone_size: NA
j_call: TRBJ2-7
v_call: TRBV28

cdr3_aa: CASSPGTRETDIQYF
cdr3_nt: TGTGCCAGCAGCCCGGGGACTCGGGAAACAGACATTCAGTACTTC
d_call: NA
clone_size: NA
j_call: TRBJ2-4
v_call: TRBV7-9

cdr3_aa: CASRSDKLAKNIQYF
cdr3_nt: TGTGCCAGCAGATCTGACAAGCTAGCCAAAAACATTCAGTACTTC
d_call: NA
clone_size: NA
j_call: TRBJ2-4
v_call: TRBV2

cdr3_aa: CASNTGEAGELFF
cdr3_nt: TGTGCCAGCAATACAGGGGAGGCCGGGGAGCTGTTTTTT
d_call: NA
clone_size: few
j_call: TRBJ2-2
v_call: TRBV6-6

cdr3_aa: CASSYRTGTSGSTDTQYF
cdr3_nt: TGTGCCAGCAGCTACAGGACGGGGACTAGCGGGAGCACAGATACGCAGTATTTT
d_call: TRBD2
clone_size: NA
j_call: TRBJ2-3
v_call: TRBV11-1

cdr3_aa: CASSYTSGSGEQYF
cdr3_nt: TGTGCCAGCAGTTATACTAGCGGGTCCGGCGAGCAGTACTTC
d_call: TRBD2
clone_size: NA
j_call: TRBJ2-7
v_call: TRBV6-2/TRBV6-3

cdr3_aa: CAISESTSGYNEQFF
cdr3_nt: TGTGCCATCAGTGAGTCTACTAGCGGATACAATGAGCAGTTCTTC
d_call: TRBD2
clone_size: NA
j_call: TRBJ2-1
v_call: TRBV10-3

cdr3_aa: CASSLRYQRGYNEQFF
cdr3_nt: TGTGCCAGCAGCTTAAGGTACCAGCGGGGGTACAATGAGCAGTTCTTC
d_call: TRBD2
clone_size: NA
j_call: TRBJ2-1
v_call: TRBV7-6

cdr3_aa: CSAPRDSTYEQYF
cdr3_nt: TGCAGTGCTCCCCGGGACAGCACCTACGAGCAGTACTTC
d_call: TRBD1
clone_size: NA
j_call: TRBJ2-7
v_call: TRBV20-1

cdr3_aa: CASSFGTVTYEQYF
cdr3_nt: TGTGCCAGCAGTTTCGGGACAGTTACCTACGAGCAGTACTTC
d_call: TRBD1
clone_size: many
j_call: TRBJ2-7
v_call: TRBV12-3/TRBV12-4

cdr3_aa: CAISAESPSSYEQYF
cdr3_nt: TGTGCCATCAGTGCGGAGAGCCCGAGCTCCTACGAGCAGTACTTC
d_call: NA
clone_size: many
j_call: TRBJ2-7
v_call: TRBV10-3

cdr3_aa: CASSEEDYEQYF
cdr3_nt: TGCGCCAGCAGTGAAGAGGACTACGAGCAGTACTTC
d_call: NA
clone_size: NA
j_call: TRBJ2-7
v_call: TRBV10-1

cdr3_aa: CASSPRGGGPYEQYF
cdr3_nt: TGTGCCAGCAGCCCCCGTGGGGGGGGCCCCTACGAGCAGTACTTC
d_call: NA
clone_size: NA
j_call: TRBJ2-7
v_call: TRBV7-3

cdr3_aa: CASSPNTDNEQFF
cdr3_nt: TGTGCCAGCAGCCCCAACACCGACAATGAGCAGTTCTTC
d_call: NA
clone_size: many
j_call: TRBJ2-1
v_call: TRBV11-1

cdr3_aa: CASSFRPLAGEVYEQYF
cdr3_nt: TGTGCCAGCAGTTTCCGGCCTCTAGCGGGAGAAGTGTACGAGCAGTACTTC
d_call: TRBD2
clone_size: few
j_call: TRBJ2-7
v_call: TRBV27

cdr3_aa: CATSEGQGLRGETQYF
cdr3_nt: TGTGCCACCAGTGAGGGACAGGGGCTGCGGGGAGAGACCCAGTACTTC
d_call: TRBD1
clone_size: NA
j_call: TRBJ2-5
v_call: TRBV24-1

cdr3_aa: CSASPSGIQETQYF
cdr3_nt: TGCAGTGCTAGTCCTAGCGGCATACAAGAGACCCAGTACTTC
d_call: TRBD2
clone_size: few
j_call: TRBJ2-5
v_call: TRBV20-1